This TCR beta chain was recorded in a study of shared clonotypes between healthy human individuals. Clones were sequenced by immunoSEQ multiplex PCR, and TCRdb holds only the in-frame ones, with some missing. The data hold some 500,000 clones, with roughly 85% observed a single time. The CDR3 loop spans 15 amino acids. Trimming shortened V by 5 bases and J by 0 bases, and 10 bases separated the two germline ends. Germline CDR1 reads SEHNR; CDR2 reads FQNEAQ (reference sequence). The source material was PBMCs. The genes are TRBV7-9 and TRBJ2-2; D might be TRBD2 (5 bases). This sequence originates from a woman aged 40 to 49 in good health. Some clones in this sample may be carry-over from other donors' samples. DNA for the CDR3: TGTGCCAGCAGCCGGAGGACTGCGAACACCGGGGAGCTGTTTTTT. Translated, it gives CASSRRTANTGELFF.